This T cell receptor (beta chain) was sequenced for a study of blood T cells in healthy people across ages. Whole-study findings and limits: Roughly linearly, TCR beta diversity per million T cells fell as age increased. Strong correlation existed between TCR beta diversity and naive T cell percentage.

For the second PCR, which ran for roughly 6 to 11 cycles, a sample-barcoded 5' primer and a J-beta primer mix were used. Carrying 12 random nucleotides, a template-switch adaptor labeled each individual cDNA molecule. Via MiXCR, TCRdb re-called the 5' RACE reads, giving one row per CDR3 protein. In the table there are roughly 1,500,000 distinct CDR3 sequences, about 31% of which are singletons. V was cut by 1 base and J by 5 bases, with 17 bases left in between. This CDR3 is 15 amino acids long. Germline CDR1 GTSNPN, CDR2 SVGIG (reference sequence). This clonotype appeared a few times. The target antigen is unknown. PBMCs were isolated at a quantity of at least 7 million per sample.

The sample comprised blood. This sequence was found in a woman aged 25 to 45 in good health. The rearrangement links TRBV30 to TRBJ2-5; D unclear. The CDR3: CAWSGGMGLQETQYF. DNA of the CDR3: TGTGCCTGGAGTGGAGGCATGGGGTTACAGGAGACCCAGTACTTC.